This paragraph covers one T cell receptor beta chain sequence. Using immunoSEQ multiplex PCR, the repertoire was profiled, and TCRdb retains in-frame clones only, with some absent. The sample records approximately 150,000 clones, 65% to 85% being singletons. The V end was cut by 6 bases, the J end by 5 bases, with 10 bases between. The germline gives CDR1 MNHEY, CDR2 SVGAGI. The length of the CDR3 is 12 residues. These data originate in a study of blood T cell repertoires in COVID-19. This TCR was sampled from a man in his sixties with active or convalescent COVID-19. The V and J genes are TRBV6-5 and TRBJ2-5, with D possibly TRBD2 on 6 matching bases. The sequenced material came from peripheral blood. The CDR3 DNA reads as TGTGCCAGCAGCAGGGACTCGGAGACCCAGTACTTC. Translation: CASSRDSETQYF.